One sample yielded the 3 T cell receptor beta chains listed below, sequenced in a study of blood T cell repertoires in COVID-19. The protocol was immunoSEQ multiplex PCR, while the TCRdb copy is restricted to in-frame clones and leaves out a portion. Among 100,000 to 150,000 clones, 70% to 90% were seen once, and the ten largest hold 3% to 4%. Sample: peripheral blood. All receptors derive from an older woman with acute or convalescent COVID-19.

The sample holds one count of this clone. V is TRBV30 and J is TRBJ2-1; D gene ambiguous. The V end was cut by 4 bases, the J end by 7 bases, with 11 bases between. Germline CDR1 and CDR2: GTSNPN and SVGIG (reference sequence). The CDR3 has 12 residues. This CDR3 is CAWKKRSNEQFF. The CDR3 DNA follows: TGTGCCTGGAAAAAACGGTCGAATGAGCAGTTCTTC. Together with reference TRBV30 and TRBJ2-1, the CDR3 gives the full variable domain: SQTIHQWPATLVQPVGSPLSLECTVEGTSNPNLYWYRQAAGRGLQLLFYSVGIGQISSEVPQNLSASRPQDRQFILSSKKLLLSDSGFYLCAWKKRSNEQFFGPGTRLTVL.

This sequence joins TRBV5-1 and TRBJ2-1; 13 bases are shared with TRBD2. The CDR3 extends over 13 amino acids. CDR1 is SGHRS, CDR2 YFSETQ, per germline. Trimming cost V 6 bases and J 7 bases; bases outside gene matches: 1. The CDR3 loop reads CASKLAGGNEQFF. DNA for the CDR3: TGCGCCAGCAAACTAGCGGGAGGGAATGAGCAGTTCTTC.

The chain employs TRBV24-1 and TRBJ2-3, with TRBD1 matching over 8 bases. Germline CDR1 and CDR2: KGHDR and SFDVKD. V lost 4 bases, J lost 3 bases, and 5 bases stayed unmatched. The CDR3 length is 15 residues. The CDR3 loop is CATSDKGQGTDTQYF. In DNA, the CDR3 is TGTGCCACCAGTGACAAAGGACAGGGAACAGATACGCAGTATTTT.